The source of this T cell receptor (beta chain) is a study of Graves' ophthalmopathy and Graves' hyperthyroidism. Germline loops: CDR1 GTSNPN, CDR2 SVGIG (reference sequence). The CDR3 has 15 amino acids. The V gene end was trimmed by 0 bases and the J gene end by 5 bases; junction bases not matched to a gene: 5. Amplified material comprised TCR beta CDR3 regions derived from RNA transcripts. Second-round multiplex PCR came after first-round RT-PCR with HTBI primers. TCRdb re-derived calls from the multiplex PCR reads in MiXCR, one entry per CDR3 protein. The sample lists 350,000 to 450,000 distinct CDR3 sequences, over 20% occurring once.

This chain uses TRBV30 with TRBJ2-3; TRBD2 aligns across 10 bases. The specimen sequenced was peripheral blood. This clonotype originated in a woman under 30 with stable Graves' hyperthyroidism. This CDR3 reads CAWSVLAGARDTQYF. The CDR3 bases are TGTGCCTGGAGTGTTCTAGCGGGAGCTAGAGATACGCAGTATTTT. Using reference TRBV30 and TRBJ2-3 for the parts outside the CDR3, the full variable domain is SQTIHQWPATLVQPVGSPLSLECTVEGTSNPNLYWYRQAAGRGLQLLFYSVGIGQISSEVPQNLSASRPQDRQFILSSKKLLLSDSGFYLCAWSVLAGARDTQYFGPGTRLTVL.